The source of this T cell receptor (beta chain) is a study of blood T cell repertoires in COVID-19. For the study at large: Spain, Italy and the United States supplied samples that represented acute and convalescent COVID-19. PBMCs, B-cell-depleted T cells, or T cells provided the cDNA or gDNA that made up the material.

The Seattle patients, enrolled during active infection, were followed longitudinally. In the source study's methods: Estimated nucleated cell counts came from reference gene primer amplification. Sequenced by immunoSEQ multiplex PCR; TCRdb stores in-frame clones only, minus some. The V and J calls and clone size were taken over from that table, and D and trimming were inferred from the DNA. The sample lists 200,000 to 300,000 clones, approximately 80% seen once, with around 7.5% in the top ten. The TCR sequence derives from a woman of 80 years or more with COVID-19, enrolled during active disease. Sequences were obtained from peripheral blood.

CDR3 nucleotides: TGCGCCAGCTCTTCGGGGGGCCCTAGTACCGGGGAGCTGTTTTTT. Its translation: CASSSGGPSTGELFF. The chain is built from TRBV5-1 and TRBJ2-2, with D perhaps TRBD2 (7 bases). Germline V gene sequence: CDR1 SGHRS, CDR2 YFSETQ. Trimming stripped 7 bases from V and 5 bases from J, with 18 bases between. This CDR3 is built from 15 residues.